The clone carrying this T cell receptor (beta chain) was seen only a few times. No antigen is known for it. The entry originates in a study of beta chain features in type 1 diabetes. Study-wide points: Among all four CD4+ subsets, Type 1 diabetes patients had TCRB CDR3s that were moderately but significantly shorter.

TCRB transcripts that were expressed got sequenced, as all of the isolated RNA had been reverse transcribed. Generated by immunoSEQ multiplex PCR, the TCRdb table keeps only in-frame clones and is missing some. The profile covers some 280,000 clones, with 13% to 15% appearing a single time and 0.017% taken by the ten largest. Germline V gives CDR1 SEHNR, CDR2 FQNEAQ (reference sequence). The CDR3 spans 12 residues. The J segment lost 8 bases and the V segment lost 8 bases, leaving 5 bases of the junction unmatched. The rearrangement uses TRBV7-9 and TRBJ2-1, with 8 bases that match TRBD2. The origin of this receptor is a man aged 25 to 40 with type 1 diabetes. Specimen: naive CD4+ T cells from blood. In nucleotides, the CDR3 is TGTGCCAGCGCCCGCGGGGGGTATGAGCAGTTCTTC. Translating it yields CASARGGYEQFF.